This T cell receptor beta chain appears in the sequencing data of a study of early T cells in non-severe SARS-CoV-2 infection. TCRdb used MiXCR to reprocess the 5' RACE reads, holding one entry per CDR3 protein. The table has roughly 8,500 distinct CDR3 sequences, about 5% seen once. The CDR3 is made up of 14 amino acids. Trimming left V 6 bases short and J 1 base short, with 10 bases between. CDR1 MDHEN and CDR2 SYDVKM come from the germline V gene. This clonotype was observed a few times. This sequence originates from an adult who was a healthcare worker with PCR-confirmed SARS-CoV-2 infection or an uninfected control (not recorded which). Sample: whole blood. This chain joins TRBV28 and TRBJ1-5; D is possibly TRBD1 (5 bases). In DNA form, the CDR3 reads TGTGCCAGCAGCCGCGGGGGAAGCAATCAGCCCCAGCATTTT. Its translation is CASSRGGSNQPQHF.